The entry that follows covers one TCR beta chain sequence. Its recognized antigen is unknown. No quality values exist for individual bases; no much larger clone is one base distant. These data belong to a study of T cell responses to AZD1222 COVID-19 vaccine (dated by TCRdb to the early 2020s). General notes on the study: A total of 230 to 250 trial participants underwent TCR sequencing, of whom 207 received two doses of AZD1222 and about 25 received two doses of the MenACWY control vaccine. Enrollment into the trials was organized by age into subgroups of 18-55, 56-69 and 70-plus years, and those subgroups contained approximately 150, 30 and 60 TCR-sequenced participants, respectively. Here is what the overall study found, with its caveats: Because no day 14 peak-response samples were available, repertoires were characterized only after the peak T cell response. Most participants were white British and females outnumbered males, and the authors suggested that clonal diversity may have been underestimated. The 56-69-year group was small, and its depth increase did not reach significance, likely because of low power. Epitopes outside the regions mutated in the B.1.351 and B.1.1.7 variants were reportedly recognized by nearly half of the unique spike-specific TCRs. A significant rise in spike-specific TCR breadth and depth was observed after two AZD1222 doses relative to day 0 and relative to MenACWY recipients. The vaccine-associated CD4 TCRs covered the entire spike protein, and the dominant responses fell in regions 160-218 and 743-854. Conclusions about previously exposed vaccinees are limited because only five to seven AZD1222 recipients were SARS-CoV-2 seropositive at baseline.

The CDR3 regions of human TCRbeta chains were analyzed by immunosequencing. The authors' analysis ran thus. Repertoire TCRs were checked for matches against a reference library of SARS-CoV-2-specific TCRs that had been generated using the MIRA antigen-specificity platform. Breadth was defined as the fraction of unique TCRs that were SARS-CoV-2-associated. Depth was defined as the fraction of total T cells that were SARS-CoV-2-associated. Using the MIRA data, each spike-specific TCR was assigned both to the spike region to which the TCR was reactive and to a CD4 or CD8 class. Log10-transformed breadth and depth values were compared by one-way ANOVA with Sidak's multiple comparisons tests. As stored in TCRdb, this immuneACCESS dataset retains in-frame rearrangements with V and J assigned. A fraction of the clones does not appear; measured against another copy, unresolved V genes explain less than half of the discrepancy, and the remainder lacks a known reason. D and trimming come from the DNA, and the V and J calls and clone size come from that table. This sample lists 180,000 or so clones; approximately 90% were detected once. Roughly 1.7% of the sample comes from the top ten.

The time point label for this specimen denotes: about 28 days (+/-7) after the second vaccine dose. Because spike-specific TCR depth and breadth did not differ between the two schedules, AZD1222 recipients who got a second dose at roughly 4 weeks were pooled with those who got a second dose at roughly 12 weeks. The vaccinee samples were drawn from two UK trials, COV001 and COV002, one of which was a single-blind randomized controlled phase 2/3 trial testing AZD1222 (ChAdOx1 nCoV-19) in healthy adults. For TCRbeta chain sequencing, PBMC samples were collected from trial participants at day 0 and at day 28 after the second dose. V and J are truncated by 2 bases and 4 bases respectively, leaving an intervening sequence of 17 bases. CDR1 LGHDT and CDR2 YNNKEL are derived from the germline V gene (reference sequence). The CDR3 spans 16 residues, from the cysteine through the phenylalanine. The sequence is cut down to CDR3 DNA, 48 bases in frame from base 1.

The chain links TRBV3-1 (or the pseudogene TRBV3-2) with TRBJ1-2; the D segment could be TRBD1, given 5 matching bases. The sequence was collected from an adult who received the AZD1222 COVID-19 vaccine. Sequenced material: peripheral blood, taken 28 days after the second AZD1222 dose. The CDR3 is CASSQNLGGGSYGYTF. The nucleotides are TGTGCCAGCAGCCAAAACCTAGGCGGGGGAAGCTATGGCTACACCTTC.